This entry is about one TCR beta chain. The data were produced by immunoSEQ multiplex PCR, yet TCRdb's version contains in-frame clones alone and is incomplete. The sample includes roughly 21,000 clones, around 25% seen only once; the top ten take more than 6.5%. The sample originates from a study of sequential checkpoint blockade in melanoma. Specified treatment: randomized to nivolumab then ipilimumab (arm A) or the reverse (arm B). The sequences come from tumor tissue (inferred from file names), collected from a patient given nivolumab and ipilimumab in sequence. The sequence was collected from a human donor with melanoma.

This CDR3 is CASSIGGSSYEQYF. In DNA form, the CDR3 reads TGTGCCAGTAGTATAGGGGGCAGCTCCTACGAGCAGTACTTC. The chain has TRBV19 and TRBJ2-7; tentatively, D is TRBD1 (5 bases). Per the germline V gene, CDR1 is LNHDA and CDR2 is SQIVND (reference sequence). This CDR3 spans 14 amino acids. Between the trimmed V and J ends, which lost 1 base and 0 bases, there was a span of 7 bases.